A selection of T cell receptor beta chains follows, all from one sample in a study of shared clonotypes between healthy human individuals. Assay used: immunoSEQ multiplex PCR; TCRdb lists only in-frame clones, some missing. The sample carries around 980,000 clones, more than 75% recorded once. Input material: memory CD4+ T cells from PBMCs. The receptors originated from a young man in good health. Some clones in this sample may be carry-over from other donors' samples. The CDR3 runs from the conserved cysteine through the conserved F or W. The D gene is left open where the match is weak. Expanded clones get a size class; other rows say once, few or many, or leave the size out.

TRBJ2-7 | . | TRBV29-1 | . | TGCAGCGGCCGACAGCCGGGGACGGGCGAGCAGTACTTC | CSGRQPGTGEQYF
TRBJ1-2 | . | TRBV5-1 | . | TGCGCCAGCACCCTGACGCGTGGTGGCTACACCTTC | CASTLTRGGYTF
TRBJ2-7 | . | TRBV5-1 | TRBD2 | TGCGCCAGCAGCTTGAGTAGAACTAGCGGGGGACCTTACGAGCAGTACTTC | CASSLSRTSGGPYEQYF
TRBJ2-7 | . | TRBV27 | . | TGTGCCAGCACCTGGGTTGGAGCGGCATTGGCCTACGAGCAGTACTTC | CASTWVGAALAYEQYF
TRBJ2-7 | . | TRBV7-9 | TRBD1 | TGTGCCAGCAGCTTAGCGGGGGGACAGGGCTCCTACGAGCAGTACTTC | CASSLAGGQGSYEQYF
TRBJ1-1 | . | TRBV11-2 | TRBD1 | TGTGCCAGCAGCGATCCCGGGACAGGGGGCGCGAGATACACTGAAGCTTTCTTT | CASSDPGTGGARYTEAFF
TRBJ2-1 | . | TRBV28 | . | TGTGCCAGCAGTAGACCCGGGACGCTATACAATGAGCAGTTCTTC | CASSRPGTLYNEQFF
TRBJ2-3 | . | TRBV27 | . | TGTGCCAGCAGTTTAGAAGGGTCCCTCCCTGTGAGAGATACGCAGTATTTT | CASSLEGSLPVRDTQYF
TRBJ2-2 | . | TRBV9 | . | TGTGCCAGCAGATATAGAGAGAACACCGGGGAGCTGTTTTTT | CASRYRENTGELFF
TRBJ2-7 | . | TRBV11-2 | TRBD1 | TGTGCCAGCAGCGTCGGGACAGGGCGAACCTACGAGCAGTACTTC | CASSVGTGRTYEQYF
TRBJ2-7 | few | TRBV6-1 | TRBD1 | TGTGCCAGCAGGGACAGGGCCTCAGGGGGCGAGCAGTACTTC | CASRDRASGGEQYF
TRBJ2-5 | . | TRBV28 | . | TGTGCCAGCAGTCATATTAGCCAAGTTGAGACCCAGTACTTC | CASSHISQVETQYF
TRBJ1-2 | few | TRBV5-4 | TRBD1 | TGTGCCAGCAGCCCTGCCGGGACAGGGCAGATAGGGGGCTACACCTTC | CASSPAGTGQIGGYTF
TRBJ1-1 | . | TRBV5-1 | . | TGCGCCAGCACCCAGGGAGATCTCACTGAAGCTTTCTTT | CASTQGDLTEAFF
TRBJ1-3 | . | TRBV28 | . | TGTGCCGGAAGGGATAAGGGTCAGGAGAAAGCTGGAAACACCATATATTTT | CAGRDKGQEKAGNTIYF
TRBJ2-1 | . | TRBV7-3 | . | TGTGCCAGCAGCTTAAGGAGGGACTACAATGAGCAGTTCTTC | CASSLRRDYNEQFF
TRBJ2-4 | . | TRBV11-3 | TRBD2 | TGTGCCAGCAGCCCCGGGGGGGGGCGAGGGGCCAAAAACATTCAGTACTTC | CASSPGGGRGAKNIQYF
TRBJ1-5 | . | TRBV2 | TRBD1 | TGTGCCAGCAGTGGGACAGGTGGGTATCAGCCCCAGCATTTT | CASSGTGGYQPQHF
TRBJ2-1 | . | TRBV7-2 | . | TGTGCCAGCAGCTTAGGCCTACGTGAGCAGTTCTTC | CASSLGLREQFF
TRBJ2-1 | . | TRBV14 | . | TGTGCCAGCAGCCAACATTGGCGGGGCGGACACAATGAGCAGTTCTTC | CASSQHWRGGHNEQFF
TRBJ2-7 | . | TRBV9 | TRBD1 | TGTGCCAGCAGCTACCAGGACAGGGGGACCTACGAGCAGTACTTC | CASSYQDRGTYEQYF
TRBJ1-3 | . | TRBV9 | . | TGTGCCAGCAGCCCGAGTGGGGTCTCTGGAAACACCATATATTTT | CASSPSGVSGNTIYF
TRBJ2-7 | . | TRBV5-5 | . | TGTGCCAGCAGCTCATATCCTAGTTTGGCCTACGAGCAGTACTTC | CASSSYPSLAYEQYF
TRBJ2-1 | . | TRBV6-5 | TRBD2 | TGTGCCAGCAGGGGGACTAGCGGGAGGGCCGAGCAGTTCTTC | CASRGTSGRAEQFF
TRBJ1-2 | . | TRBV2 | . | TGTGCCAGCAGTGTACTAAAAGTGGCAGGGACTTATGGCTACACCTTC | CASSVLKVAGTYGYTF
TRBJ2-3 | many | TRBV29-1 | . | TGCAGCGTGGTGGGTGGCGCGGACCTCACAGATACGCAGTATTTT | CSVVGGADLTDTQYF
TRBJ2-1 | . | TRBV10-3 | TRBD2 | TGTGCCATCCGGCTAGCGGGAGGACACAATGAGCAGTTCTTC | CAIRLAGGHNEQFF
TRBJ2-7 | . | TRBV7-2 | TRBD1 | TGTGCCAGCAGCCGGGACAGGGGCGTCGGGGATTGGTACGAGCAGTACTTC | CASSRDRGVGDWYEQYF
TRBJ2-2 | . | TRBV7-3 | . | TGTGCCAGCAGCTCCGAGTACACCGGGGAGCTGTTTTTT | CASSSEYTGELFF
TRBJ2-7 | . | TRBV30 | . | TGTGCCCATTCCAAAGGAGGCTCCTACGAGCAGTACTTC | CAHSKGGSYEQYF
TRBJ2-7 | once | TRBV18 | . | TGTGCCAGCTCACCACCACTCCGGGGCGAGCAGTACTTC | CASSPPLRGEQYF
TRBJ1-5 | . | TRBV27 | . | TGTGCCAGCAGTTTATCGGGGGCTCATCAGCCCCAGCATTTT | CASSLSGAHQPQHF
TRBJ1-2 | . | TRBV19 | . | TGTGCCAGCATAGCGGTAGGAGGTGGCTACACCTTC | CASIAVGGGYTF
TRBJ1-2 | . | TRBV5-1 | . | TGCGCCAGCAGCCCCCCGAGTGGGGGTTGGGGCTACACCTTC | CASSPPSGGWGYTF
TRBJ1-4 | once | TRBV7-6 | . | TGTGCCAGCAGCTTAGGGCCGGGGCGAAATGAAAAACTGTTTTTT | CASSLGPGRNEKLFF
TRBJ2-1 | . | TRBV5-1 | TRBD2 | TGCGCCAGCAGCCACAGACTAGCGGGGGGACTGGGGTATGAGCAGTTCTTC | CASSHRLAGGLGYEQFF
TRBJ2-7 | many | TRBV15 | TRBD2 | TGTGCCACCAGCAGCCAACTAGCGGGAGTAGAAGAGCAGTACTTC | CATSSQLAGVEEQYF
TRBJ2-3 | few | TRBV25-1 | . | TGTGCCAGCAGTGAATATAAGGGCACAGATACGCAGTATTTT | CASSEYKGTDTQYF
TRBJ2-4 | few | TRBV25-1 | . | TGTGCCAGCAGTCAAGGTAGCATTCAGTACTTC | CASSQGSIQYF
TRBJ1-5 | . | TRBV2 | . | TGTGCCAGCACACGGCAGACCAGCAATCAGCCCCAGCATTTT | CASTRQTSNQPQHF
TRBJ2-1 | . | TRBV12-5 | TRBD2 | TGTGCTAGTGGAACGGGGAGTAGCGGGAACAATGAGCAGTTCTTC | CASGTGSSGNNEQFF
TRBJ1-2 | . | TRBV29-1 | . | TGCAGCGTTTCACGACAGGACCTTAACTATGGCTACACCTTC | CSVSRQDLNYGYTF
TRBJ1-5 | . | TRBV27 | . | TGTGCCAGCAGTGACGACGGGTATCAGCCCCAGCATTTT | CASSDDGYQPQHF
TRBJ2-2 | . | TRBV6-1 | . | TGTGCCAGCAGCGATACAGGGAGCACCGGGGAGCTGTTTTTT | CASSDTGSTGELFF
TRBJ2-1 | . | TRBV5-1 | TRBD2 | TGCGCCAGCAGACCGACCCTCGGGGGGAGCAATGAGCAGTTCTTC | CASRPTLGGSNEQFF
TRBJ2-3 | . | TRBV11-3 | . | TGTGCCAGCAGCTTAAGCGGTCGCACAGATACGCAGTATTTT | CASSLSGRTDTQYF
TRBJ1-5 | many | TRBV2 | . | TGTGCCAGCAGTGGGACAGCACGCAATCAGCCCCAGCATTTT | CASSGTARNQPQHF
TRBJ2-1 | . | TRBV19 | TRBD2 | TGTGCCAGTAGTATAGGATTGCGGGAGTATGAGCAGTTCTTC | CASSIGLREYEQFF